The rows below give T cell receptor beta chains drawn from one sample of a study of cytomegalovirus exposure and HLA in healthy donors. Here immunoSEQ multiplex PCR was the method, and the copy in TCRdb shows in-frame clones only, minus some. The data hold about 250,000 clones, with 65% to 85% observed a single time. The material sequenced was PBMCs. These TCRs come from a female donor in good health and CMV-seronegative. Each CDR3 is given with its conserved first and last residue. A D gene is named only where the DNA matches it firmly. Rows may omit the clone size; those that give it use once, few, many or a size class.

J,size,D,V,CDR3,DNA
TRBJ1-1,-,-,TRBV11-2,CASSFRGGGRAEAFF,TGTGCCAGCAGCTTTAGGGGCGGGGGACGGGCTGAAGCTTTCTTT
TRBJ1-2,-,-,TRBV6-1,CASSDRFNYGYTF,TGTGCCAGCAGCGACAGGTTTAACTATGGCTACACCTTC
TRBJ2-5,-,-,TRBV7-9,CASSLVEGLETQYF,TGTGCCAGCAGCTTAGTAGAGGGATTGGAGACCCAGTACTTC
TRBJ2-7,-,-,TRBV7-2,CASSLIAQGYEQYF,TGTGCCAGCAGCTTAATCGCACAGGGATACGAGCAGTACTTC
TRBJ1-1,-,-,TRBV5-1,CASGIQGLGTEAFF,TGCGCCAGCGGTATCCAGGGGCTGGGCACTGAAGCTTTCTTT
TRBJ1-6,-,TRBD1,TRBV5-6,CASSSLGQGESPLHF,TGTGCCAGCAGCTCGTTGGGACAGGGAGAATCACCCCTCCACTTT
TRBJ2-7,few,-,TRBV5-6,CASSLGLYEQYF,TGTGCCAGCAGCCTGGGGCTCTACGAGCAGTACTTC
TRBJ2-5,-,TRBD2,TRBV15,CATSRDAGASETQYF,TGTGCCACCAGCAGAGACGCGGGAGCGTCAGAGACCCAGTACTTC
TRBJ2-3,-,TRBD1,TRBV6-1,CASTPRGSRDTQYF,TGTGCCAGCACCCCCAGGGGGTCCCGAGATACGCAGTATTTT
TRBJ2-7,medium-sized,-,TRBV7-9,CASSPRYDGGYEQYF,TGTGCCAGCAGCCCACGCTATGATGGCGGCTACGAGCAGTACTTC
TRBJ2-3,-,-,TRBV6-4,CASSEGSAADTQYF,TGTGCCAGCAGTGAGGGTAGCGCGGCAGATACGCAGTATTTT
TRBJ1-5,-,-,TRBV2,CASSEAGGRNQPQHF,TGTGCCAGCAGTGAAGCCGGGGGGAGGAATCAGCCCCAGCATTTT
TRBJ1-1,-,-,TRBV2,CASKALEGTEAFF,TGTGCCAGCAAAGCGTTGGAGGGGACTGAAGCTTTCTTT
TRBJ1-5,-,-,TRBV19,CASYSNRAGNQPQHF,TGTGCCAGTTATTCCAACAGGGCGGGCAATCAGCCCCAGCATTTT
TRBJ2-3,-,TRBD2,TRBV2,CASREGLARTDTQYF,TGTGCCAGCAGGGAAGGACTAGCGAGAACAGATACGCAGTATTTT
TRBJ1-2,-,-,TRBV19,CASRADPVYGYTF,TGTGCCAGCAGGGCGGATCCGGTTTATGGCTACACCTTC
TRBJ2-1,-,TRBD1,TRBV9,CASSPGQGSSYNEQFF,TGTGCCAGCAGCCCTGGACAGGGCAGCTCCTACAATGAGCAGTTCTTC
TRBJ1-2,-,TRBD1,TRBV19,CASSIETGVFYGYTF,TGTGCCAGTAGTATTGAGACAGGGGTCTTCTATGGCTACACCTTC
TRBJ2-7,few,-,TRBV10-1,CASSERGTYEQYF,TGCGCCAGCAGTGAGAGGGGGACGTACGAGCAGTACTTC
TRBJ1-4,-,TRBD1,TRBV5-4,CASSPGGAGGNEKLFF,TGTGCCAGCAGCCCCGGGGGGGCAGGGGGAAATGAAAAACTGTTTTTT
TRBJ2-7,-,-,TRBV18,CASSPNRGGRYEQYF,TGTGCCAGCTCACCAAATAGAGGGGGACGGTACGAGCAGTACTTC
TRBJ1-4,-,-,TRBV4-2,CASSRALTGTGATNEKLFF,TGTGCCAGCAGTCGGGCCTTGACGGGGACGGGAGCAACTAATGAAAAACTGTTTTTT
TRBJ1-2,-,TRBD1,TRBV18,CASSPYGQGYGYTF,TGTGCCAGCTCACCATATGGACAGGGCTATGGCTACACCTTC
TRBJ2-1,-,TRBD2,TRBV5-1,CASSLYSSGSLNEQFF,TGCGCCAGCAGCTTGTATTCTAGCGGGAGCCTCAATGAGCAGTTCTTC
TRBJ2-4,-,TRBD1,TRBV10-3,CAISESRQGVRGENIQYF,TGTGCCATCAGTGAGTCGAGACAGGGCGTTAGGGGAGAAAACATTCAGTACTTC
TRBJ1-1,-,TRBD1,TRBV7-7,CASSTGTGGEAFF,TGTGCTAGCAGCACAGGGACAGGGGGCGAAGCTTTCTTT
TRBJ2-3,-,-,TRBV14,CASSLVAGATTDTQYF,TGTGCCAGCAGCCTGGTTGCAGGGGCTACTACAGATACGCAGTATTTT
TRBJ1-4,-,TRBD1,TRBV7-8,CASSSMKGAYEKLFF,TGTGCCAGCAGCTCCATGAAGGGGGCCTATGAAAAACTGTTTTTT
TRBJ2-7,-,-,TRBV6-5,CASSSPLYEQYF,TGTGCCAGCAGTTCCCCTCTCTACGAGCAGTACTTC
TRBJ2-3,-,-,TRBV7-8,CASSLGGLRELTDTQYF,TGTGCCAGCAGCTTAGGGGGTTTACGGGAGTTAACAGATACGCAGTATTTT
TRBJ2-3,-,TRBD1,TRBV18,CASSRGQGTTDTQYF,TGTGCCAGCTCAAGGGGACAGGGGACCACAGATACGCAGTATTTT
TRBJ1-5,-,TRBD1,TRBV6-1,CASSDGQGKLYSNQPQHF,TGTGCCAGCAGTGATGGACAGGGGAAACTATATAGCAATCAGCCCCAGCATTTT
TRBJ2-7,few,TRBD1,TRBV5-4,CASSGDRVPYEQYF,TGTGCCAGCAGCGGGGACAGGGTCCCATACGAGCAGTACTTC
TRBJ2-1,-,-,TRBV27,CASSLSRVNEQFF,TGTGCCAGCAGTTTATCGAGGGTCAATGAGCAGTTCTTC
TRBJ1-5,-,TRBD1,TRBV27,CASSLTGPTQPQHF,TGTGCCAGCAGTTTGACAGGGCCCACTCAGCCCCAGCATTTT
TRBJ2-7,few,-,TRBV5-1,CASSLGSSREQYF,TGCGCCAGCAGCTTGGGGAGCTCCCGGGAGCAGTACTTC
TRBJ1-3,-,-,TRBV11-3,CASSLHFSFGRSGNTIYF,TGTGCCAGCAGCTTACATTTTTCCTTTGGCAGATCTGGAAACACCATATATTTT
TRBJ2-7,few,-,TRBV28,CASSRERKEQYF,TGTGCCAGCAGTCGTGAGCGGAAGGAGCAGTACTTC
TRBJ1-2,-,TRBD1,TRBV2,CASRGQGAEGYTF,TGTGCCAGCCGAGGACAGGGGGCGGAGGGCTACACCTTC
TRBJ2-1,-,-,TRBV5-8,CASSSLRNEQFF,TGTGCCAGCAGCTCCCTTCGGAATGAGCAGTTCTTC
TRBJ1-3,-,-,TRBV7-6,CASRAGLSGNTIYF,TGTGCCAGCAGGGCGGGGTTATCTGGAAACACCATATATTTT
TRBJ1-3,few,-,TRBV28,CASTEPNGLGNTIYF,TGTGCCAGCACCGAACCGAACGGACTTGGAAACACCATATATTTT
TRBJ2-7,-,-,TRBV28,CASSLGRLGQYF,TGTGCCAGCAGTTTGGGGCGTCTGGGGCAGTACTTC
TRBJ1-1,-,TRBD1,TRBV7-9,CASSEGQPNTEAFF,TGTGCCAGCAGCGAGGGACAGCCCAACACTGAAGCTTTCTTT
TRBJ2-7,-,TRBD2,TRBV30,CAWKTSGRAYEQYF,TGTGCCTGGAAAACTAGCGGGAGGGCCTACGAGCAGTACTTC
TRBJ2-1,-,-,TRBV5-1,CASSPRWESGDEQFF,TGCGCCAGCAGCCCCCGGTGGGAGTCCGGAGATGAGCAGTTCTTC
TRBJ1-2,-,TRBD1,TRBV9,CASSPRLSPGTGGLGYGYTF,TGTGCCAGCAGCCCCAGACTCAGTCCCGGGACAGGGGGGTTGGGCTATGGCTACACCTTC
TRBJ2-7,-,TRBD2,TRBV4-1,CASSQASGSYEQYF,TGCGCCAGCAGCCAAGCTAGCGGGAGCTACGAGCAGTACTTC
TRBJ2-7,-,TRBD1,TRBV27,CASEGAGEQYF,TGTGCCAGCGAGGGGGCTGGCGAGCAGTACTTC
TRBJ2-3,-,-,TRBV2,CASSEGADTQYF,TGTGCCAGCAGTGAAGGGGCCGATACGCAGTATTTT
TRBJ2-1,-,-,TRBV5-1,CASRAGTAYNEQFF,TGCGCCAGCAGGGCCGGGACTGCCTACAATGAGCAGTTCTTC
TRBJ2-7,-,-,TRBV11-3,CASSRRTVFYEQYF,TGTGCCAGCAGTCGCCGGACAGTCTTCTACGAGCAGTACTTC
TRBJ2-2,-,-,TRBV5-6,CASSFTYHSRELFF,TGTGCCAGCAGCTTTACTTATCATTCGAGGGAGCTGTTTTTT
TRBJ1-1,few,-,TRBV6-4,CASSASPGNTEAFF,TGTGCCAGCAGCGCGAGTCCCGGGAACACTGAAGCTTTCTTT
TRBJ2-2,-,-,TRBV6-5,CASSGNTGELFF,TGTGCCAGCTCAGGGAACACCGGGGAGCTGTTTTTT
TRBJ1-5,-,-,TRBV19,CASRPGQSSNQPQHF,TGTGCCAGTAGACCCGGACAGTCTAGCAATCAGCCCCAGCATTTT
TRBJ1-1,-,-,TRBV11-3,CASSLDRHFEAFF,TGTGCCAGCAGCTTAGATCGACATTTTGAAGCTTTCTTT
TRBJ2-1,-,-,TRBV13,CASSLASGNEQFF,TGTGCCAGCAGCTTAGCTTCCGGTAATGAGCAGTTCTTC
TRBJ2-7,-,TRBD2,TRBV28,CASSFGGRPGSYEQYF,TGTGCCAGCAGTTTTGGCGGGAGACCCGGTTCGTACGAGCAGTACTTC